This TCR beta chain is from a study of blood T cell repertoires in COVID-19 (TCRdb year 2020). Some background on the complete study: Collaborator samples came from the United States, Italy and Spain and covered acute and convalescent phases of COVID-19. The prospective study material was composed of cDNA or gDNA derived from T cells, B-cell-depleted T cells, or PBMCs. The dataset comprised deeply sampled blood TCRbeta repertoires from subjects exposed to, actively infected with, or recovered from COVID-19. The repertoires were released in a freely available public database meant as a resource for research on the immune response to SARS-CoV-2. The samples were drawn from the first 160 participants of the ongoing ImmuneRACE study and from 950 to 1,500 subjects provided by 6 global collaborators. A de-identified subject ID, COVID-19 status, age in years and sex were almost always included in the sample metadata. Where available, HLA class I and class II types were taken from metadata supplied by the sample provider and were not determined by assay-based typing.

The germline ends are 14 bases apart after V is trimmed by 4 bases and J by 1 base. The CDR3 runs 15 amino acids, cysteine and phenylalanine included. Only CDR3 DNA is held: 45 bases, read in frame from base 1. CDR1 and CDR2 (SGDLS, YYNGEE) derive from the germline V gene. TCRbeta CDR3 regions were amplified from genomic DNA by means of the immunoSEQ Assay, a bias-controlled multiplex PCR. In the original analysis: Nucleated cell counts per sample were estimated from amplification of reference gene primers within the assay. Sequence reads were collapsed and filtered to measure the absolute abundance of every unique TCRbeta CDR3 rearrangement. For each sample, productive Simpson clonality was calculated by taking the square root of Simpson's diversity index across productive rearrangements. The source is immuneACCESS, and TCRdb retained only in-frame sequences with V and J called. Part of the clones is not carried over; for the studies checked, unresolved V genes explain less than half of this, and the remainder is unexplained. The D gene and trimming were derived from the DNA, and the V and J assignments and clone size from that table. Across this sample there are tens of thousands of clones, with about 72% seen only once. The ten largest clones represent about a sixth of the sample.

Paper-wide results and their limitations: Clinical and demographic metadata were provided uncurated, with the amount varying by source and participant.

Whole blood was collected in K2EDTA tubes by collaborating institutions according to the institutions' own protocols. For TCRbeta analysis, collaborators shipped samples in one of three forms: frozen whole blood, isolated PBMCs, or DNA extracted from either of those sample types. Note on this clone: Its specific antigen is unknown. Base qualities were left out, and no much larger clone turns up one base away.

The chain was built from TRBV9 and TRBJ1-2; TRBD1 is possibly the D segment (6 matching bases). The sequencing input was peripheral blood. The source of this sequence is a man aged 65 to 79 with active or convalescent COVID-19. The bases read TGTGCCAGCAGCCCGAGACAGGCCGTTAACTATGGCTACACCTTC. The resulting protein is CASSPRQAVNYGYTF.